This T cell receptor beta chain comes out of a study of Ad26.COV2.S vaccination and SARS-CoV-2 variants. Treatment specified: around 19 received Ad26.COV2.S at low or high dose, single or two shots; about 5 received placebo; per-sample allocation not given. Samples analyzed were those drawn on day 63 after the first vaccine or placebo injection. The study, taken as a whole, reports: Measurement of non-spike TCR breadth gave similar results in vaccine and placebo recipients.

Sequencing was performed with immunoSEQ multiplex PCR; in TCRdb, only in-frame clones are kept and a portion is missing. The sample consists of about 400,000 clones, roughly 80% of them appearing once. A word on this clone: Its specificity is not known.

This sample comprised peripheral blood, obtained in a trial of Ad26.COV2.S vaccine versus placebo. This TCR came from a person aged 18-60 years who received the Ad26.COV2.S COVID-19 vaccine or a placebo.

The CDR3 DNA reads as TGTGCCTGGAGTGCCCGCCCGGAGGCAAAGTACGAGCAGTACTTC. Residues: CAWSARPEAKYEQYF. This rearrangement joins TRBV30 to TRBJ2-7; tentatively, D is TRBD2 (5 bases). The V end lost 1 base, the J end lost 4 bases, and 17 bases lay between the germline ends. The CDR3 has 15 amino acids. Germline loops: CDR1 GTSNPN, CDR2 SVGIG (reference sequence).